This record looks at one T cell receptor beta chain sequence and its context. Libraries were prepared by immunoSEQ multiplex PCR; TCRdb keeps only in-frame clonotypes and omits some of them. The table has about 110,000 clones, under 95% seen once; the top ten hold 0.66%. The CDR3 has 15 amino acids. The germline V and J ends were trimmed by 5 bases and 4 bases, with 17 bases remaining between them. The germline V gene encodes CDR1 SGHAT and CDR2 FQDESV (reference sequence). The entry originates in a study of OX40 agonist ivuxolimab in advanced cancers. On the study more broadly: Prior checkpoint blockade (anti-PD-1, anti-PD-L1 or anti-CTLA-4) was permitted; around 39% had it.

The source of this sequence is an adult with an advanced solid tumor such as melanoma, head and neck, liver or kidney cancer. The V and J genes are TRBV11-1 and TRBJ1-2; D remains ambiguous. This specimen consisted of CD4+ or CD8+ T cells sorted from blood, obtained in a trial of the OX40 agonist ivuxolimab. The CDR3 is CASSLEIATSYGYTF. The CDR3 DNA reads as TGTGCCAGCAGCCTGGAGATCGCCACAAGCTATGGCTACACCTTC.